The present T cell receptor (beta chain) was sequenced within a study of T-cell reconstitution after alpha-beta-depleted transplantation in children. A few counts support this clonotype. What it recognizes is unknown. Unique molecular identifiers were used in preparing the TCRbeta library. MiXCR, applied by TCRdb to the PCR reads, yields one record per CDR3 protein. The data contain some 100,000 distinct CDR3 sequences, around 15% of them singletons. Per the germline V gene, CDR1 is MNHNS and CDR2 is SASEGT. Trimming removed 7 bases from V and 4 bases from J; junction bases left unmatched: 14. The CDR3 totals 16 residues. General study findings and limits: Surviving recipient cells, namely T cells and thymic progenitors, were the source of high day-60 TCRbeta diversity in some patients. The authors attributed T-cell counts and diversity one year after transplant mostly to newly produced T cells. Reported findings indicate that, about two months after transplant, alpha-beta T cells came from several hundred expanded clones, which were derived from non-depleted graft cells.

The source is a male patient aged 2-15 years who had a stem cell transplant for acute lymphoblastic leukemia, so the T cells may come from the graft donor. This chain joins TRBV6-1 and TRBJ1-2; 8 bases agree with TRBD1. The sequencing used PBMCs, mostly from graft donor cells, collected 180 days after TCRalphabeta/CD19-depleted stem cell transplant. CDR3 sequence (DNA): TGTGCCAGCACCCCAGGACCATCAGGGGGCGGCTATGGCTACACCTTC. Its translation is CASTPGPSGGGYGYTF.